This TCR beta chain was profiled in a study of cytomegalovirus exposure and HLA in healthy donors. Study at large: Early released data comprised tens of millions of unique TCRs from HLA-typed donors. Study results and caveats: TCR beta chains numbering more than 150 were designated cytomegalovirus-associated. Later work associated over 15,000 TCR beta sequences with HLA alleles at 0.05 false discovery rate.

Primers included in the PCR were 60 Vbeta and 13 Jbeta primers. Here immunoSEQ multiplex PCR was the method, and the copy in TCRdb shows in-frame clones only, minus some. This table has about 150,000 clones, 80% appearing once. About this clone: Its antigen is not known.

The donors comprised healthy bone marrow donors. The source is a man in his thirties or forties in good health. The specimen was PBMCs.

CDR3 nucleotide sequence: TGTGCCAGCAGTCCCCATCTTGCGGGAGAAGTAGATACGCAGTATTTT. Its translation is CASSPHLAGEVDTQYF. The chain joins TRBV28 to TRBJ2-3, with 7 bases matching TRBD2. The CDR3 has 16 amino acids. V gave up 5 bases and J gave up 5 bases; unmatched junction bases: 13. Germline CDR1 and CDR2: MDHEN and SYDVKM.